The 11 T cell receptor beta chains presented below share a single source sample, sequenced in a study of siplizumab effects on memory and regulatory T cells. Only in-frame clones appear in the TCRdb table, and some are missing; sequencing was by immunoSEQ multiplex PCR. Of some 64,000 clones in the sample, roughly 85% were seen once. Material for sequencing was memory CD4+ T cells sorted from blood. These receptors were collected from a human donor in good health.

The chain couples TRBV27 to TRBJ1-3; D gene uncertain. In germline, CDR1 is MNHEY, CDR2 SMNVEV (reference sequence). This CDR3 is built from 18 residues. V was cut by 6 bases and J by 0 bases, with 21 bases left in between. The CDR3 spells CASSKARQPLDSGNTIYF. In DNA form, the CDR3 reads TGTGCCAGCAGCAAAGCCCGACAACCTTTAGACTCTGGAAACACCATATATTTT.

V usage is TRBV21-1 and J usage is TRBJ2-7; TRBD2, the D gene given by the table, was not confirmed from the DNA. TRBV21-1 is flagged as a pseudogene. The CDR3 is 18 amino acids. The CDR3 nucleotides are TGTGCCAGCAGCTCCCCGGTGGGAAGCGGGGGGGGAACCTACGAGCAGTACTTC. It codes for CASSSPVGSGGGTYEQYF.

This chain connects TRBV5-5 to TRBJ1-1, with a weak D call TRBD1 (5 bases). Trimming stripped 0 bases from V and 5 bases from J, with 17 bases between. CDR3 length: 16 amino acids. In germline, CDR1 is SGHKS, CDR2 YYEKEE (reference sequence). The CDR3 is CASSLAVLQRGTEAFF. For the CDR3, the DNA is TGTGCCAGCAGCTTGGCTGTTCTCCAAAGGGGTACTGAAGCTTTCTTT.

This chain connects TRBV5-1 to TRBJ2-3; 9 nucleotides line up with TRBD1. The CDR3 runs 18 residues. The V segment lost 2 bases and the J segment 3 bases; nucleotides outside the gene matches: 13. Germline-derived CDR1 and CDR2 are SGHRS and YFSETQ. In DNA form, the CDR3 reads TGCGCCAGCAGCTTAAGTCGGATACCGGGACAGGGAACAGATACGCAGTATTTT. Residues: CASSLSRIPGQGTDTQYF. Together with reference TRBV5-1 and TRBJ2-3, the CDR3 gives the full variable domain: KAGVTQTPRYLIKTRGQQVTLSCSPISGHRSVSWYQQTPGQGLQFLFEYFSETQRNKGNFPGRFSGRQFSNSRSEMNVSTLELGDSALYLCASSLSRIPGQGTDTQYFGPGTRLTVL.

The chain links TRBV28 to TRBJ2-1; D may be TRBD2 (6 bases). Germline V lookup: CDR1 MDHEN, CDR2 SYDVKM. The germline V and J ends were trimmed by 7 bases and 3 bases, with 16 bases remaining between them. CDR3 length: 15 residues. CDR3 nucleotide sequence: TGTGCCAGCACACCAACCGGGACTGGCTACAATGAGCAGTTCTTC. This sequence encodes CASTPTGTGYNEQFF. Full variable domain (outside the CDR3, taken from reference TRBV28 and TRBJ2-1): DVKVTQSSRYLVKRTGEKVFLECVQDMDHENMFWYRQDPGLGLRLIYFSYDVKMKEKGDIPEGYSVSREKKERFSLILESASTNQTSMYLCASTPTGTGYNEQFFGPGTRLTVL.

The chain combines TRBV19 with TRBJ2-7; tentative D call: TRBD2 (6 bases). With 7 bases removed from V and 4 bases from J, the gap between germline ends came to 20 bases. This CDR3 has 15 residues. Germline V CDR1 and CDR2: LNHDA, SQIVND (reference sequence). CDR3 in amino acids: CASTPSGRLKYEQYF. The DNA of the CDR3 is TGTGCCAGTACCCCATCAGGGAGGCTCAAGTACGAGCAGTACTTC.

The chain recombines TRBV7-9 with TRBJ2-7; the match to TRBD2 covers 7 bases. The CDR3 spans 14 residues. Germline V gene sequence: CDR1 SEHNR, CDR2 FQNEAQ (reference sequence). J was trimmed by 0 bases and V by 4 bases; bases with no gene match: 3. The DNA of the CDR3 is TGTGCCAGCAGCTCGGCGGGGGTCTCCTACGAGCAGTACTTC. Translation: CASSSAGVSYEQYF.

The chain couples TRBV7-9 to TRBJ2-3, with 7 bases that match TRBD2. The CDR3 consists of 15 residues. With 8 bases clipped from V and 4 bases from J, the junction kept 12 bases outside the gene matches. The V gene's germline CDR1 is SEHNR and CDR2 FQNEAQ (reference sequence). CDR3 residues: CASGARLAGSDTQYF. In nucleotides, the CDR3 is TGTGCCAGCGGGGCCCGACTAGCTGGCTCAGATACGCAGTATTTT.

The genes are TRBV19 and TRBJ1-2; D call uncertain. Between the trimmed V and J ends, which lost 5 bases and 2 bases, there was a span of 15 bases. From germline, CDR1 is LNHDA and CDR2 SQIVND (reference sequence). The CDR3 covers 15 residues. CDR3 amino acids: CASSAPPTGNYGYTF. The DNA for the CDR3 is TGTGCCAGTAGTGCCCCGCCTACCGGGAACTATGGCTACACCTTC.

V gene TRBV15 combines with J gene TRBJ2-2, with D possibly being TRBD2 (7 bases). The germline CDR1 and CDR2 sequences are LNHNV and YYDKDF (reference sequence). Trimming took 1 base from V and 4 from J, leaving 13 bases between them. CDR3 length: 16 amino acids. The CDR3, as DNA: TGTGCCACCAGCAGAGGTGGGGGGGCGGTCACCGGGGAGCTGTTTTTT. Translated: CATSRGGGAVTGELFF.

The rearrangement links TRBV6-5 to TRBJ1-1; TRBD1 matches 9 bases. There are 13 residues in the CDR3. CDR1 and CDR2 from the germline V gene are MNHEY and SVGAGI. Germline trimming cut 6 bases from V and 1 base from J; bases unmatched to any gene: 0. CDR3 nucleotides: TGTGCCAGCAGGGACAGGGGGAACACTGAAGCTTTCTTT. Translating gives CASRDRGNTEAFF.